These T cell receptor beta chains were read from a single sample in a study of control samples from healthy donors and cancer patients. Generated by immunoSEQ multiplex PCR, the TCRdb table keeps only in-frame clones and is missing some. The sample consists of over 150,000 clones, around 90% of them appearing once. The sequenced sample consisted of blood. These receptors came from a woman between 40 and 55 years old in good health. Both conserved end residues are trimmed from each CDR3. D genes are given only for firm matches.

>-|TRBV3-1/TRBV3-2|TRBJ1-2
ASSQAGYGYT
>-|TRBV6-5|TRBJ2-1
ASSYGHSYNEQF
>-|TRBV7-9|TRBJ2-1
ASSTHRISYNEQF
>-|TRBV11-2|TRBJ2-1
ASSLDNEQF
>TRBD2|TRBV10-1|TRBJ2-3
ASSPALSMGGGVATDTQY
>-|TRBV19|TRBJ1-1
ASSPQGGWGTEAF
>-|TRBV6-6|TRBJ1-2
ASSYSGDGYT
>-|TRBV7-6|TRBJ2-1
ASSLDFYNEQF
>TRBD1|TRBV18|TRBJ2-6
ASSQDRVLSGANVLT
>TRBD1|TRBV7-2|TRBJ2-2
ASRTDRGHGELF
>-|TRBV5-5|TRBJ2-2
ASSLVLAATGELF